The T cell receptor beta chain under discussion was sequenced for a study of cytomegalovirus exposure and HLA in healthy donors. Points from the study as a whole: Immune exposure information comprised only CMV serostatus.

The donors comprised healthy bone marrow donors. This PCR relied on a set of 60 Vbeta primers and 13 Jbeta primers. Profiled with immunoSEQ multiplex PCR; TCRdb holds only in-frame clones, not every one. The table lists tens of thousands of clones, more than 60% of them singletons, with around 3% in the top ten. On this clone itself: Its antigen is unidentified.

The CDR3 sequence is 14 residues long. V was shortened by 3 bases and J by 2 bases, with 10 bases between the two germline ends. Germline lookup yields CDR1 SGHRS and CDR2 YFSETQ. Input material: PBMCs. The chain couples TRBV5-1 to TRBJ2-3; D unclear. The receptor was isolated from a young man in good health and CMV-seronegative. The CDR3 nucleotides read TGCGCCAGCAGCTATGCGGTAATCACAGATACGCAGTATTTT. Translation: CASSYAVITDTQYF.